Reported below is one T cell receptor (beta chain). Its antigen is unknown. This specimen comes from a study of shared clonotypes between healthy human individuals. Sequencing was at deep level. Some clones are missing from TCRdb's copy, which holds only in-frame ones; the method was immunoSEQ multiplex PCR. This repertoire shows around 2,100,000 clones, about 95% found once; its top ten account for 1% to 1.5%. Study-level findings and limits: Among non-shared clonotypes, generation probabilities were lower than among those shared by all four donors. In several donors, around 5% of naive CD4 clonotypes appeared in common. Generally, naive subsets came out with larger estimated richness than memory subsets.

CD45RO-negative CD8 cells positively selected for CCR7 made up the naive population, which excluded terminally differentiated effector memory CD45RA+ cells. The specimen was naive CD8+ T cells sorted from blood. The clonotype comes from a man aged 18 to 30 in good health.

In nucleotides, the CDR3 is TGTGCCAGCAGCGGAGCGGGGTCTAGCACAGATACGCAGTATTTT. It specifies CASSGAGSSTDTQYF. This chain links TRBV7-6 with TRBJ2-3; the match to TRBD2 covers 7 bases. This CDR3 contains 15 residues. V gave up 5 bases and J gave up 0 bases; unmatched junction bases: 5. Germline values: CDR1 SGHVS, CDR2 FNYEAQ.